Shown below are 15 T cell receptor beta chains from a single sample sequenced in a study of shared clonotypes between healthy human individuals. Clones were read by immunoSEQ multiplex PCR, and TCRdb kept only the in-frame ones, dropping some. Among under 1,100,000 clones listed, about 75% were seen once. Sample: memory CD4+ T cells sorted from blood. Noted subset: CD45RA-negative fraction. The source of these receptors is a man aged 18-30 years in good health.

This clone was counted once. CDR3 loop: CASSTMTGRTAYGYTF. The DNA for the CDR3 is TGTGCCAGTAGTACAATGACCGGTCGAACCGCGTATGGCTACACCTTC. The chain couples TRBV19 to TRBJ1-2; D unclear. In germline, CDR1 is LNHDA, CDR2 SQIVND (reference sequence). With 4 bases removed from V and 5 bases from J, the gap between germline ends came to 20 bases. The CDR3 length is 16 residues. The full variable domain, with the rest looked up from reference TRBV19 and TRBJ1-2, is DGGITQSPKYLFRKEGQNVTLSCEQNLNHDAMYWYRQDPGQGLRLIYYSQIVNDFQKGDIAEGYSVSREKKESFPLTVTSAQKNPTAFYLCASSTMTGRTAYGYTFGSGTRLTVV.

The chain has TRBV7-6 and TRBJ2-2; D might be TRBD1 (5 bases). Germline loops: CDR1 SGHVS, CDR2 FNYEAQ. This CDR3 spans 13 amino acids. Trimming stripped 2 bases from V and 6 bases from J, with 7 bases between. This CDR3 is CASSLLGAGELFF. The CDR3 DNA sequence: TGTGCCAGCAGCTTACTAGGGGCCGGGGAGCTGTTTTTT.

This clone was counted many times. The V and J genes are TRBV28 and TRBJ2-3; D remains ambiguous. CDR1 is MDHEN and CDR2 is SYDVKM in the germline V gene. V dropped 8 bases and J dropped 2 bases, with 26 bases sitting between them. CDR3 length: 18 residues. The CDR3 DNA sequence: TGTGCCAGCCTTGGAATGGTGTCTTTAGGCAAAAACACAGATACGCAGTATTTT. Protein: CASLGMVSLGKNTDTQYF.

V is TRBV5-1 and J is TRBJ2-1, with a possible D match to TRBD2 (6 bases). V shed 4 bases and J shed 5 bases, with 13 bases lying between them. CDR3 length: 14 amino acids. Germline CDR1 SGHRS, CDR2 YFSETQ. This CDR3 reads CASSDPRRDNEQFF. The CDR3 DNA sequence: TGCGCCAGCAGCGACCCCAGGAGGGACAATGAGCAGTTCTTC.

J is TRBJ2-7 and V is TRBV30; 7 nucleotides agree with TRBD1. Germline-derived CDR1 and CDR2 are GTSNPN and SVGIG (reference sequence). V gave up 6 bases and J gave up 4 bases; unmatched junction bases: 6. The CDR3 consists of 12 residues. The CDR3 DNA follows: TGTGCCTGCACAGGGGACCTATACGAGCAGTACTTC. This sequence encodes CACTGDLYEQYF.

The genes are TRBV2 and TRBJ2-5; TRBD2 is a possible D gene (5 bases). The CDR3 is 14 residues long. Germline V CDR1 and CDR2: SNHLY, FYNNEI. The V and J ends lost 6 bases and 5 bases respectively, with 16 bases between them. The CDR3 sequence: CASRPGSNLETQYF. The DNA of the CDR3 is TGTGCCAGCAGGCCGGGATCCAACCTGGAGACCCAGTACTTC.

The chain recombines TRBV5-4 with TRBJ2-5; possible D gene TRBD1, 7 bases. Trimming left V 4 bases short and J 1 base short, with 20 bases between. This CDR3 is 17 amino acids long. Germline V lookup: CDR1 SGHNT, CDR2 YYREEE (reference sequence). CDR3 residues: CASSIGGGTHPQETQYF. The CDR3 coding sequence is TGTGCCAGCAGCATAGGGGGCGGGACTCACCCCCAAGAGACCCAGTACTTC. Filled out from reference TRBV5-4 and TRBJ2-5, the complete variable domain reads ETGVTQSPTHLIKTRGQQVTLRCSSQSGHNTVSWYQQALGQGPQFIFQYYREEENGRGNFPPRFSGLQFPNYSSELNVNALELDDSALYLCASSIGGGTHPQETQYFGPGTRLLVL.

CDR3 nucleotides: TGCGCCAGCAGCGTGGCACCCGATCAGCCCCAGCATTTT. The encoded protein is CASSVAPDQPQHF. The chain combines TRBV5-1 with TRBJ1-5; D is unclear. V was pared by 4 bases and J by 5 bases, with 10 bases between. The CDR3 spans 13 residues. CDR1 and CDR2 from the germline V gene are SGHRS and YFSETQ.

The chain uses TRBV5-6 and TRBJ1-1, with D perhaps matching TRBD1 (6 bases). V lost 0 bases and J lost 1, with 16 bases in between. There are 17 residues in the CDR3. Germline V lookup: CDR1 SGHDT, CDR2 YYEEEE. CDR3 sequence reads: CASSLAAGGAKNTEAFF. CDR3 nucleotide sequence: TGTGCCAGCAGCTTGGCCGCCGGGGGCGCAAAGAACACTGAAGCTTTCTTT.

V gene TRBV19 combines with J gene TRBJ1-1; a possible D gene is TRBD1 (6 bases). V was clipped by 5 bases and J by 1 base, with 11 bases between them. The CDR3 consists of 14 residues. The germline gives CDR1 LNHDA, CDR2 SQIVND (reference sequence). The CDR3 spells CASSVGQPNTEAFF. DNA of the CDR3: TGTGCCAGTAGTGTTGGACAGCCGAACACTGAAGCTTTCTTT.

The rearrangement joins TRBV4-2 to TRBJ2-3; D unresolved. The V end was cut by 3 bases, the J end by 1 base, with 5 bases between. The V gene's germline CDR1 is LGHNA and CDR2 YNFKEQ. The CDR3 has 13 residues. The CDR3 DNA reads TGTGCCAGCAGCCAGGACGGCACAGATACGCAGTATTTT. It yields the protein CASSQDGTDTQYF.

The chain is built from TRBV11-1 and TRBJ1-5; no firm D call. The CDR3 extends over 12 amino acids. Trimming shortened V by 3 bases and J by 5 bases, and 5 bases separated the two germline ends. Germline CDR1 reads SGHAT; CDR2 reads FQDESV (reference sequence). CDR3 loop: CASSLTHQPQHF. The CDR3 DNA follows: TGTGCCAGCAGCTTGACGCATCAGCCCCAGCATTTT. Complete variable domain (other parts from reference TRBV11-1 and TRBJ1-5): EAEVAQSPRYKITEKSQAVAFWCDPISGHATLYWYRQILGQGPELLVQFQDESVVDDSQLPKDRFSAERLKGVDSTLKIQPAELGDSAMYLCASSLTHQPQHFGDGTRLSIL.

The V gene is TRBV7-2, the J gene TRBJ2-7; D gene unclear. Germline V gene lookup returns CDR1 SGHTA and CDR2 FQGNSA. Trimming shortened V by 2 bases and J by 3 bases, and 8 bases separated the two germline ends. The CDR3 is 13 amino acids. Here the CDR3 DNA reads TGTGCCAGCAGCTTACGCTATGGCTACGAGCAGTACTTC. Translation gives CASSLRYGYEQYF.

A word on this clone: Other DNA sequences of this sample code for an identical CDR3. J is TRBJ2-1 and V is TRBV5-8; D is unclear. Germline loops: CDR1 SGHTS, CDR2 YDEGEE. CDR3 length equals 13 residues. V was pared by 1 base and J by 4 bases, with 6 bases between. Here the CDR3 reads CASSLLGYNEQFF. DNA for the CDR3: TGTGCCAGCAGCTTGCTAGGGTACAATGAGCAGTTCTTC.

V gene TRBV23-1 combines with J gene TRBJ2-7; 8 bases fit TRBD1. TRBV23-1 qualifies as an ORF whose function is uncertain. The CDR3 is 17 residues long. With 3 bases clipped from V and 5 bases from J, the junction kept 15 bases outside the gene matches. CDR3: CASSHAGKGQDNDEQYF. The CDR3, as DNA: TGCGCCAGCAGTCATGCGGGGAAGGGACAGGATAACGACGAGCAGTACTTC.